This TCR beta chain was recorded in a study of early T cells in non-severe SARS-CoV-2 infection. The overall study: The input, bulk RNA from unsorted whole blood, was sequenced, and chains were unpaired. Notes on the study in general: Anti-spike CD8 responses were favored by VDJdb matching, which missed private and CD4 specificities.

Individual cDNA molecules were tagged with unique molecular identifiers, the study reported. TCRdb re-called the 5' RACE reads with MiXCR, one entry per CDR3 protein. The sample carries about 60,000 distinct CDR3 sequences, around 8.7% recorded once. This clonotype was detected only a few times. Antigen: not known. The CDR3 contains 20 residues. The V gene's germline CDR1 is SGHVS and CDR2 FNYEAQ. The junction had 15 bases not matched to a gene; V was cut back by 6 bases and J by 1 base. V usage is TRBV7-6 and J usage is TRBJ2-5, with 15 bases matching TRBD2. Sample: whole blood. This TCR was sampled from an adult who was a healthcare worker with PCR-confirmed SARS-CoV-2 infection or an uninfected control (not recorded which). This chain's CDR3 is CASSRTGTSGRPTRQETQYF. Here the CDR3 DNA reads TGTGCCAGCAGTCGCACCGGGACTAGCGGGAGGCCCACCCGCCAAGAGACCCAGTACTTC.